Listed below are T cell receptor beta chains from one sample, sequenced in a study of blood T cells in healthy people across ages. In TCRdb, the 5' RACE reads were re-called with MiXCR into one record per CDR3 protein. The sample has roughly 680,000 distinct CDR3 sequences, roughly 50% seen once. Input material: blood. These receptors were collected from a woman in her sixties in good health. Each CDR3 is given with its conserved first and last residue. Fields, in order: V gene, CDR3 protein.

V gene: TRBV7-9; CDR3 protein: CASSSNRDIPYEQYF
V gene: TRBV28; CDR3 protein: CASSLEGGPRSYEQYF
V gene: TRBV20-1; CDR3 protein: CRGLAAYNEQFF
V gene: TRBV7-6; CDR3 protein: CASSTREGTGYTF
V gene: TRBV3-1; CDR3 protein: CVSSQDSGTASYEQYF
V gene: TRBV20-1; CDR3 protein: CSAPWTSGSPDTQYF
V gene: TRBV7-2; CDR3 protein: CASSPTVGRGTYEQYF
V gene: TRBV9; CDR3 protein: CASSPRQGSTGANVLTF
V gene: TRBV29-1; CDR3 protein: CSVGAAGVTDTQYF
V gene: TRBV12-3/TRBV12-4; CDR3 protein: CASSTRTGSTEAFF
V gene: TRBV9; CDR3 protein: CASSVGGISDEQYF
V gene: TRBV7-2; CDR3 protein: CASSLGLATYEQYF
V gene: TRBV2; CDR3 protein: CASSGIALETQYF
V gene: TRBV20-1; CDR3 protein: CSVPPAGRAYEQYF
V gene: TRBV15; CDR3 protein: CATSRDMGKGGFF
V gene: TRBV29-1; CDR3 protein: CSVEGVSGKGYNEQFF
V gene: TRBV6-2/TRBV6-3; CDR3 protein: CASSDHTSGRTGELFF
V gene: TRBV12-3/TRBV12-4; CDR3 protein: CASSSSGRAGYGYTF
V gene: TRBV7-2; CDR3 protein: CASSGPRQGRRETQYF
V gene: TRBV7-9; CDR3 protein: CASSPRVREIYNEQYF
V gene: TRBV2; CDR3 protein: CASSGRDRPSNEKLFF
V gene: TRBV15; CDR3 protein: CATSRDRGSGEQFF
V gene: TRBV7-2; CDR3 protein: CASSPRGTSTDTPYF
V gene: TRBV9; CDR3 protein: CASSKTSGRHEQFF
V gene: TRBV24-1; CDR3 protein: CATSDTTHSNQPQHF
V gene: TRBV7-2; CDR3 protein: CASRPSAGSYNEQFF
V gene: TRBV20-1; CDR3 protein: CSASKGTSGSITSREQFF
V gene: TRBV7-2; CDR3 protein: CASSLGQPQNYGYTF
V gene: TRBV28; CDR3 protein: CASRLGGNTGELFF
V gene: TRBV28; CDR3 protein: CASSPPVPGQSYEQYF
V gene: TRBV5-1; CDR3 protein: CANSLASGRNNEQFF
V gene: TRBV4-3; CDR3 protein: CASSQTTSTDTQYF